The next 2 T cell receptor beta chains were all read from a single sample in a study of beta chain features in type 1 diabetes. Study-level findings and limits: A moderate, significant TCRB CDR3 shortening appeared in type 1 diabetes across four CD4+ subsets.

Their antigens are not known. Isolated RNA was reverse transcribed in full, so expressed TCRB transcripts were sequenced. Sequenced by immunoSEQ multiplex PCR; TCRdb stores in-frame clones only, minus some. The table has around 690,000 clones, around 12% seen once. Sequenced: naive CD4+ T cells from blood. Every receptor here comes from a man under 40 with type 1 diabetes.

In regard to this clone: A clone one base away is much larger, so this may be a read error. The chain couples TRBV7-2 to TRBJ2-7, with D hard to call. Germline V gene sequence: CDR1 SGHTA, CDR2 FQGNSA. This CDR3 contains 11 residues. V was trimmed by 5 bases and J by 3 bases, leaving 5 bases between them. The CDR3 sequence: CASSPYYEQYF. In DNA, the CDR3 is TGTGCCAGCAGCCCTTACTACGAGCAGTACTTC.

J is TRBJ1-5 and V is TRBV7-9; a possible D gene is TRBD1 (5 bases). The germline CDR1 and CDR2 sequences are SEHNR and FQNEAQ (reference sequence). The CDR3 runs to 14 residues. V was cut by 4 bases and J by 0 bases, with 7 bases left in between. The CDR3 sequence: CASSWGDSNQPQHF. In DNA, the CDR3 is TGTGCCAGCAGCTGGGGGGATAGCAATCAGCCCCAGCATTTT.